One sample yielded the 24 T cell receptor beta chains listed below, sequenced in a study of patients and donors after allogeneic stem cell transplantation. Using its own MiXCR run on the RT-PCR reads, TCRdb lists one record per CDR3 protein. Of over 150,000 distinct CDR3 sequences listed, approximately 31% are singletons. The specimen was blood, either unsorted or a sorted T cell fraction (not recorded which). The receptor set was obtained from a human donor who was either an allogeneic HSCT recipient or a stem cell or donor lymphocyte infusion donor (not recorded which). It is not recorded whose cells these are; they may come from a transplant donor.

This clonotype was counted between two and nine times. The rearrangement joins TRBV20-1 to TRBJ1-6; no definite D call. V lost 6 bases and J 0 bases, leaving 9 bases between the germline ends. The CDR3 is 14 residues long. Germline V CDR1 and CDR2: DFQATT, SNEGSKA (reference sequence). The CDR3 protein is CSAPGSSYNSPLHF. The CDR3 region has the DNA TGCAGTGCCCCCGGGAGCTCCTATAATTCACCCCTCCACTTT.

This rearrangement joins TRBV5-1 to TRBJ2-1; 8 nucleotides line up with TRBD2. Germline trimming cut 0 bases from V and 3 bases from J; bases unmatched to any gene: 5. Germline V gene sequence: CDR1 SGHRS, CDR2 YFSETQ. CDR3 length equals 16 residues. The CDR3 DNA reads TGCGCCAGCAGCTTGGCCCCCGGGAGGGACTACAATGAGCAGTTCTTC. Encoded protein: CASSLAPGRDYNEQFF.

This clonotype was observed at least ten times. V gene TRBV15 combines with J gene TRBJ1-5, with 9 bases fitting TRBD1. CDR3 size: 15 residues. Germline V gives CDR1 LNHNV, CDR2 YYDKDF (reference sequence). V trimming: 1 base; J trimming: 7 bases; junction bases outside the gene matches: 5. The CDR3 sequence is CATSRVQGARQPQHF. CDR3 DNA: TGTGCCACCAGCAGAGTACAGGGGGCAAGGCAGCCCCAGCATTTT.

The table lists this clonotype with a few counts. This chain uses TRBV12-3 or TRBV12-4 with TRBJ2-2, with D possibly TRBD2 on 6 matching bases. The CDR3 length is 14 residues. The V and J ends lost 1 base and 5 bases respectively, with 8 bases between them. In nucleotides, the CDR3 is TGTGCCAGCAGTTTAGGCGGGGCTACCGGGGAGCTGTTTTTT. Protein sequence: CASSLGGATGELFF.

This clonotype was detected ten times or more. V gene TRBV5-6 combines with J gene TRBJ1-3; unclear D gene. CDR3 length: 13 residues. V was cut by 4 bases and J by 3 bases, with 8 bases left in between. The germline gives CDR1 SGHDT, CDR2 YYEEEE. The CDR3, as DNA: TGTGCCAGCAGCCCGCCAGGTGGAAACACCATATATTTT. Its protein product is CASSPPGGNTIYF. The whole variable domain, filled in from reference TRBV5-6 and TRBJ1-3, reads DAGVTQSPTHLIKTRGQQVTLRCSPKSGHDTVSWYQQALGQGPQFIFQYYEEEERQRGNFPDRFSGHQFPNYSSELNVNALLLGDSALYLCASSPPGGNTIYFGEGSWLTVV.

V and J are TRBV28 and TRBJ2-2; 7 positions match TRBD1. This CDR3 has 16 amino acids. Trimming took 7 bases from V and 5 from J; bases not matched to a gene: 13. CDR1 and CDR2 from the germline V gene are MDHEN and SYDVKM. CDR3: CASKIGGARNTGELFF. DNA for the CDR3: TGTGCCAGCAAAATAGGGGGCGCAAGGAATACCGGGGAGCTGTTTTTT.

Concerning this clonotype: An end of the junction does not agree with germline; a read error may underlie this. The V call is TRBV7-7, the J call TRBJ2-1, with D maybe TRBD1 (5 bases). Germline V gene lookup returns CDR1 SSHAT and CDR2 FNYEAQ (reference sequence). The CDR3 totals 15 residues. CDR3 coding DNA: TGTGCTAGCAGCTTCGAGGCTACAGGTATCGATGAGCAGTTCTTC. Encoded protein: CASSFEATGIDEQFF.

The rearrangement uses TRBV5-1 and TRBJ2-3; no clear D gene. Deletions cut 2 bases from V and 4 bases from J, with 11 bases between. This CDR3 spans 14 amino acids. Per the germline V gene, CDR1 is SGHRS and CDR2 is YFSETQ. CDR3 protein: CASSLLRAADTQYF. The CDR3 DNA is TGCGCCAGCAGCTTATTAAGGGCGGCAGATACGCAGTATTTT.

The chain uses TRBV5-6 and TRBJ2-7; weak D call: TRBD2 (5 bases). The CDR3 runs to 15 residues. Between the trimmed V and J ends, which lost 0 bases and 2 bases, there was a span of 12 bases. Germline V CDR1 and CDR2: SGHDT, YYEEEE. The CDR3 coding sequence is TGTGCCAGCAGCTTGGGCCAACGGAGGACCTACGAGCAGTACTTC. Translating it yields CASSLGQRRTYEQYF.

The chain employs TRBV28 and TRBJ2-7, with 7 nucleotides matching TRBD2. CDR3 length: 14 residues. V lost 3 bases and J lost 3; bases outside the gene matches: 5. Germline-derived CDR1 and CDR2 are MDHEN and SYDVKM. Here the CDR3 reads CASSFGGSNYEQYF. The CDR3 nucleotides read TGTGCCAGCAGTTTTGGCGGGAGTAACTACGAGCAGTACTTC.

This clonotype was observed a handful of times. This rearrangement joins TRBV20-1 to TRBJ1-5; D uncertain. Germline-derived CDR1 and CDR2 are DFQATT and SNEGSKA (reference sequence). CDR3 length: 14 amino acids. Trimming left V 3 bases short and J 1 base short, with 10 bases between. CDR3 protein: CSARGRMSNQPQHF. CDR3 DNA sequence: TGCAGTGCTAGGGGGAGGATGAGCAATCAGCCCCAGCATTTT.

The chain combines TRBV7-3 with TRBJ2-3; TRBD2 might be the D (5 bases). The germline V gene encodes CDR1 SGHTA and CDR2 FQGTGA. V was cut by 1 base and J by 4 bases, with 15 bases left in between. This CDR3 has 16 amino acids. CDR3 amino acids: CASSLMKGLGADTQYF. CDR3 bases: TGTGCCAGCAGCTTAATGAAAGGCCTCGGGGCAGATACGCAGTATTTT.

The gene calls are TRBV4-2 and TRBJ2-1; perhaps TRBD2 as D (5 bases). This CDR3 has 13 amino acids. Trimming stripped 0 bases from V and 12 bases from J, with 12 bases between. The germline gives CDR1 LGHNA, CDR2 YNFKEQ. The CDR3: CASSQDSGRGQFF. As DNA, the CDR3 is TGTGCCAGCAGCCAAGATTCGGGCCGGGGGCAGTTCTTC.

This clonotype has at least ten counts. This sequence joins TRBV12-3 or TRBV12-4 and TRBJ1-3; D perhaps matches TRBD1 (6 bases). The CDR3 contains 16 residues. The V end was cut by 3 bases, the J end by 0 bases, with 12 bases between. The DNA for the CDR3 is TGTGCCAGCAGTTTGGATACAGGGAGCTCTGGAAACACCATATATTTT. This translates into CASSLDTGSSGNTIYF.

This clonotype was detected a few times. CDR3 residues: CASSSAETGGRNGYTF. The CDR3 nucleotides read TGTGCCAGCAGCTCGGCGGAAACAGGGGGCAGGAATGGCTACACCTTC. The chain has TRBV7-9 and TRBJ1-2; 9 bases match TRBD1. Unmatched junction bases numbered 12, after V lost 4 bases and J lost 6 bases. Germline lookup yields CDR1 SEHNR and CDR2 FQNEAQ (reference sequence). There are 16 residues in the CDR3.

In nucleotides, the CDR3 is TGTGCCAGCAGCTTAGCGGAGGGGGATACGCAGTATTTT. Its protein is CASSLAEGDTQYF. This sequence joins TRBV11-3 and TRBJ2-3; weak D call: TRBD2 (6 bases). The germline V gene encodes CDR1 SGHNT and CDR2 YENEEA. This CDR3 is 13 amino acids long. V was clipped by 1 base and J by 6 bases, with 8 bases between them.

Only a few counts were recorded for this clonotype. The chain uses TRBV24-1 and TRBJ2-3, with TRBD2 matching 12 bases. Germline V gene sequence: CDR1 KGHDR, CDR2 SFDVKD. The length of the CDR3 is 18 residues. V lost 0 bases to trimming and J lost 5 bases; unmatched junction nucleotides: 8. The CDR3 region is CATSDLQSSGRAGDTQYF. The DNA for the CDR3 is TGTGCCACCAGTGATTTGCAATCTAGCGGGAGGGCCGGAGATACGCAGTATTTT.

The table lists this clonotype with a few counts. V is TRBV15 and J is TRBJ1-2; a weak D match, TRBD1 (6 bases). CDR3 length: 16 residues. The V gene lost 0 bases and the J gene lost 4 bases, with 15 bases spanning the gap. CDR1 and CDR2 (germline): LNHNV, YYDKDF (reference sequence). The CDR3 DNA follows: TGTGCCACCAGCAGAGATTTTGGGGGCCGTGGCTATGGCTACACCTTC. Protein product: CATSRDFGGRGYGYTF.

V usage is TRBV20-1 and J usage is TRBJ2-2; TRBD2 might be the D (6 bases). Trimming took 0 bases from V and 2 from J, leaving 13 bases between them. The germline V gene has CDR1 DFQATT and CDR2 SNEGSKA (reference sequence). The CDR3 totals 16 residues. CDR3 sequence reads: CSARDRGRLNTGELFF. CDR3 nucleotide sequence: TGCAGTGCTAGAGACCGGGGGAGGCTAAACACCGGGGAGCTGTTTTTT.

A few counts support this clonotype. J is TRBJ2-5 and V is TRBV11-2; perhaps TRBD2 as D (5 bases). This CDR3 has 15 amino acids. V was clipped by 5 bases and J by 5 bases, with 18 bases between them. Germline V gene sequence: CDR1 SGHAT, CDR2 FQNNGV. The CDR3 reads CASSTRTFGSETQYF. CDR3 DNA: TGTGCCAGCAGCACACGGACTTTCGGATCGGAGACCCAGTACTTC.

This clonotype came up a few times. This rearrangement joins TRBV4-3 to TRBJ2-7; 11 bases are a match to TRBD2. The CDR3 sequence is 16 residues long. Germline V gene data show CDR1 as LGHNA and CDR2 as YSLEER. The V and J ends lost 2 bases and 2 bases, in that order; junction bases with no gene match: 5. The CDR3 loop reads CASSQTSGSVTYEQYF. As DNA, the CDR3 is TGCGCCAGCAGCCAAACTAGCGGGAGCGTGACCTACGAGCAGTACTTC.

The rearrangement joins TRBV27 to TRBJ2-1; 9 nucleotides line up with TRBD2. Germline loops: CDR1 MNHEY, CDR2 SMNVEV (reference sequence). The CDR3 extends over 14 amino acids. After removal of 9 bases from V and 5 bases from J, the junction contained 8 bases not matched to a gene. The CDR3: CASGGLALHNEQFF. CDR3 coding DNA: TGTGCCAGTGGCGGACTAGCGCTCCACAATGAGCAGTTCTTC.

This clonotype was seen more than once but under ten times. The chain couples TRBV9 to TRBJ1-1; tentative D call: TRBD1 (5 bases). Germline V CDR1 and CDR2: SGDLS, YYNGEE. This CDR3 is 12 amino acids long. V lost 3 bases, J lost 6 bases, and 9 bases lay in between. The CDR3 DNA reads as TGTGCCAGCAGCGGGCAGGGCTCTGAAGCTTTCTTT. This codes for CASSGQGSEAFF.

V and J are TRBV6-5 and TRBJ1-6; 7 positions match TRBD1. This CDR3 is 14 amino acids long. Trimming removed 5 bases from V and 7 bases from J; junction bases left unmatched: 5. Germline values: CDR1 MNHEY, CDR2 SVGAGI. The CDR3 DNA reads as TGTGCCAGCAGTATCAAGACAGGGAATTCACCCCTCCACTTT. This encodes CASSIKTGNSPLHF.